Presented here are 18 T cell receptor beta chains from one specimen sequenced in a study of blood T cell repertoires in COVID-19. Sequenced by immunoSEQ multiplex PCR; TCRdb stores in-frame clones only, minus some. Among about 32,000 clones listed, approximately 83% were seen once. The sample was peripheral blood. These receptors all come from a woman of 80 years or more with active or convalescent COVID-19.

The chain recombines TRBV5-1 with TRBJ2-1, with a weak D call TRBD2 (6 bases). V was clipped by 1 base and J by 6 bases, with 8 bases between them. Germline CDR1 is SGHRS and CDR2 is YFSETQ. The CDR3 extends over 13 amino acids. The CDR3 DNA follows: TGCGCCAGCAGCTTGCTCGGGGGCAATGAGCAGTTCTTC. Translated: CASSLLGGNEQFF.

This chain connects TRBV2 to TRBJ2-3, with 11 nucleotides matching TRBD2. The CDR3 covers 16 residues. From germline, CDR1 is SNHLY and CDR2 FYNNEI. V dropped 2 bases and J dropped 6; count of bases not matched to a gene: 7. The CDR3 coding sequence is TGTGCCAGCAGTGAATTTAGCGGGGGGGCCTGGGATACGCAGTATTTT. This gives the protein CASSEFSGGAWDTQYF.

This clone appeared once. This chain joins TRBV7-3 and TRBJ2-1; 8 bases agree with TRBD2. The CDR3 has 13 amino acids. Trimming cost V 3 bases and J 5 bases; bases outside gene matches: 0. Germline CDR1 and CDR2: SGHTA and FQGTGA. CDR3 sequence (DNA): TGTGCCAGCAGCTTTAGCGGGGACAATGAGCAGTTCTTC. Protein: CASSFSGDNEQFF.

The chain links TRBV5-8 to TRBJ1-5, with 8 bases fitting TRBD1. Germline CDR1 is SGHTS and CDR2 is YDEGEE. The CDR3 extends over 17 amino acids. V shed 4 bases and J 0 bases; nucleotides not matched to a gene: 9. The CDR3 here is CASSPRQGSFSNQPQHF. The CDR3 coding sequence is TGTGCCAGCAGCCCCAGACAGGGGTCTTTTAGCAATCAGCCCCAGCATTTT.

V gene TRBV18 combines with J gene TRBJ1-3; D is possibly TRBD1 (6 bases). CDR1 is KGHSH, CDR2 LQKENI, per germline. The V end lost 6 bases, the J end lost 0 bases, and 12 bases lay between the germline ends. The CDR3 is made up of 15 amino acids. CDR3 sequence reads: CASSLDRSSGNTIYF. CDR3 DNA: TGTGCCAGCTCCCTCGACAGGAGCTCTGGAAACACCATATATTTT.

The chain carries TRBV28 and TRBJ1-6; D remains unclear. The CDR3 is made up of 13 amino acids. V shed 5 bases and J shed 7 bases, with 9 bases lying between them. The germline CDR1 and CDR2 sequences are MDHEN and SYDVKM. CDR3 bases: TGTGCCAGCAGTCGACCGGGGAATTCACCCCTCCACTTT. Protein product: CASSRPGNSPLHF.

The chain uses TRBV19 and TRBJ2-3, with 9 bases that match TRBD2. The ends lost 6 bases at V and 6 bases at J; junction bases unmatched: 13. The CDR3 is made up of 16 amino acids. Germline values: CDR1 LNHDA, CDR2 SQIVND (reference sequence). The CDR3 DNA reads TGTGCCAGTAGAATGCAGGGTAGCGGGAGTCTTGATACGCAGTATTTT. It specifies CASRMQGSGSLDTQYF.

The rearrangement uses TRBV2 and TRBJ1-4; D ambiguous. Looked up from germline, CDR1 is SNHLY and CDR2 is FYNNEI. Trimming shortened V by 3 bases and J by 8 bases, and 10 bases separated the two germline ends. CDR3 length equals 13 residues. CDR3 sequence: CASSDGFREKLFF. In DNA form, the CDR3 reads TGTGCCAGCAGTGACGGATTCAGGGAAAAACTGTTTTTT.

The chain couples TRBV5-1 to TRBJ1-1; no clear D. The CDR3 is 13 amino acids. V was clipped by 0 bases and J by 1 base, with 4 bases between them. Germline values: CDR1 SGHRS, CDR2 YFSETQ. The CDR3 bases are TGCGCCAGCAGCTTGGCTCCGAACACTGAAGCTTTCTTT. This gives the protein CASSLAPNTEAFF.

The chain uses TRBV5-1 and TRBJ2-3; 10 nucleotides agree with TRBD2. The germline V gene has CDR1 SGHRS and CDR2 YFSETQ. The CDR3 consists of 16 residues. V lost 4 bases to trimming and J lost 1 base; unmatched junction nucleotides: 6. Written as DNA, the CDR3 is TGCGCCAGCAGCCAGGACACTAGCGGGGGCACAGATACGCAGTATTTT. Translation: CASSQDTSGGTDTQYF.

The genes are TRBV6-1 and TRBJ1-5; TRBD1 might be the D (5 bases). Germline loops: CDR1 MNHNS, CDR2 SASEGT. This CDR3 spans 16 amino acids. V was clipped by 1 base and J by 1 base, with 11 bases between them. Here the CDR3 DNA reads TGTGCCAGCAGTGAAGAGGCAGGGCCAAGCAATCAGCCCCAGCATTTT. As protein: CASSEEAGPSNQPQHF.

This clone has only a few counts. The chain carries TRBV18 and TRBJ2-2; D gene ambiguous. Germline CDR1 and CDR2: KGHSH and LQKENI. The CDR3 covers 14 residues. Trimming shortened V by 6 bases and J by 3 bases, and 11 bases separated the two germline ends. In DNA, the CDR3 is TGTGCCAGCTCCGCGAGGTTTGACACCGGGGAGCTGTTTTTT. Translating it yields CASSARFDTGELFF.

The chain has TRBV5-6 and TRBJ2-1, with 13 bases aligning to TRBD2. This CDR3 spans 16 amino acids. Losses at the gene ends were 5 bases for V and 8 bases for J; bases not matched to a gene: 10. Germline assignment: CDR1 SGHDT and CDR2 YYEEEE. The CDR3 here is CASRPTGLAGEHEQFF. CDR3 bases: TGTGCCAGCAGACCAACTGGACTAGCGGGAGAGCATGAGCAGTTCTTC.

V and J are TRBV5-1 and TRBJ1-1, with a weak D call TRBD1 (6 bases). V was shortened by 0 bases and J by 1 base, with 7 bases between the two germline ends. Germline V gene lookup returns CDR1 SGHRS and CDR2 YFSETQ. The CDR3 is made up of 14 amino acids. DNA for the CDR3: TGCGCCAGCAGCTTGGAAGGGGGGAACACTGAAGCTTTCTTT. Amino acids: CASSLEGGNTEAFF.

The rearrangement uses TRBV15 and TRBJ2-1; possible D gene TRBD1, 5 bases. Germline values: CDR1 LNHNV, CDR2 YYDKDF (reference sequence). V was clipped by 3 bases and J by 9 bases, with 24 bases between them. The CDR3 extends over 17 amino acids. The DNA for the CDR3 is TGTGCCACCAGCAGGGCCGTTGGCAGGGAATATATCGGTGAGCAGTTCTTC. Translated, it gives CATSRAVGREYIGEQFF.

The V gene is TRBV6-5, the J gene TRBJ1-6; 7 bases fit TRBD1. The CDR3 length is 14 residues. Trimming cost V 6 bases and J 8 bases; bases outside gene matches: 7. Germline V gene sequence: CDR1 MNHEY, CDR2 SVGAGI. The CDR3 protein is CASRGTEKYSPLHF. DNA of the CDR3: TGTGCCAGCAGAGGGACAGAAAAGTATTCACCCCTCCACTTT.

This chain uses TRBV27 with TRBJ2-3; D unclear. The CDR3 is 16 amino acids. CDR1 and CDR2 from the germline V gene are MNHEY and SMNVEV (reference sequence). Deletions cut 4 bases from V and 5 bases from J, with 19 bases between. CDR3 residues: CASSSSAASRGDTQYF. The CDR3 DNA sequence: TGTGCCAGCAGTTCGTCGGCCGCTTCTCGCGGAGATACGCAGTATTTT.

This rearrangement joins TRBV6-5 to TRBJ2-7, with D possibly matching TRBD2 (6 bases). Per the germline V gene, CDR1 is MNHEY and CDR2 is SVGAGI. V lost 0 bases and J lost 6, with 12 bases in between. The CDR3 is made up of 14 amino acids. The CDR3 spells CASSYSGVSGEQYF. CDR3 coding DNA: TGTGCCAGCAGTTACTCGGGGGTTAGCGGCGAGCAGTACTTC.